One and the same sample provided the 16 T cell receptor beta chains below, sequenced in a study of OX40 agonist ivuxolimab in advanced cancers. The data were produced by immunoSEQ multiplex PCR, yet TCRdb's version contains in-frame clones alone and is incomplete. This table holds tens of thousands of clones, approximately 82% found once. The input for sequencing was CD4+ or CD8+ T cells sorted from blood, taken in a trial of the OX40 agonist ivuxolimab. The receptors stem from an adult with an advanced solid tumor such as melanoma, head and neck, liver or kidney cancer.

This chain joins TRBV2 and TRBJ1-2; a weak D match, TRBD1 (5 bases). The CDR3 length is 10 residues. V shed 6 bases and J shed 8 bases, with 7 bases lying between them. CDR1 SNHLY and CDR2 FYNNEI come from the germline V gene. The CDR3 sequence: CASRTGGYTF. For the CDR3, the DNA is TGTGCCAGCAGAACAGGAGGCTACACCTTC. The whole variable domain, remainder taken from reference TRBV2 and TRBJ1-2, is EPEVTQTPSHQVTQMGQEVILRCVPISNHLYFYWYRQILGQKVEFLVSFYNNEISEKSEIFDDQFSVERPDGSNFTLKIRSTKLEDSAMYFCASRTGGYTFGSGTRLTVV.

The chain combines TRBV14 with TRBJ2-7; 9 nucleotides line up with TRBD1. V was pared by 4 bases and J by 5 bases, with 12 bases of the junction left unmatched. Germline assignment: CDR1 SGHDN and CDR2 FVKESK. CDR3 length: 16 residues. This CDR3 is CASSPARGTGYHEQYF. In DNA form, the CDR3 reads TGTGCCAGCAGCCCCGCACGCGGGACAGGGTACCACGAGCAGTACTTC.

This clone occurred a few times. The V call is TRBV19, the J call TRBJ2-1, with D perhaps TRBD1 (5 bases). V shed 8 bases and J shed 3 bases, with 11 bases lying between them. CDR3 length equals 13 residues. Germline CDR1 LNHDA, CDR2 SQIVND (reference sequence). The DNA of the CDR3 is TGTGCCAGTTCTCCGACAGACTACAATGAGCAGTTCTTC. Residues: CASSPTDYNEQFF.

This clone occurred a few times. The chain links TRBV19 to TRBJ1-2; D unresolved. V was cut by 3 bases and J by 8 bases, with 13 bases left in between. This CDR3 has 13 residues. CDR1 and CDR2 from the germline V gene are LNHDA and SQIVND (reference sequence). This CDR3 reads CASSIGGLRGYTF. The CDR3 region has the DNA TGTGCCAGTAGTATTGGAGGTTTAAGAGGCTACACCTTC.

Here the CDR3 reads CASSFPQAYTGELFF. Here the CDR3 DNA reads TGTGCCAGCAGCTTCCCACAGGCTTACACCGGGGAGCTGTTTTTT. The chain joins TRBV5-6 to TRBJ2-2; D is perhaps TRBD1 (5 bases). V lost 2 bases and J 3 bases, leaving 11 bases between the germline ends. The CDR3 is 15 residues long. Germline V lookup: CDR1 SGHDT, CDR2 YYEEEE.

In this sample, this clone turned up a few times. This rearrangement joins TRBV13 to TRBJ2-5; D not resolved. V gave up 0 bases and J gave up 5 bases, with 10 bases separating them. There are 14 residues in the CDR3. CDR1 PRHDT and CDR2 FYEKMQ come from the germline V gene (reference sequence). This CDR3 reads CASSLGIGRETQYF. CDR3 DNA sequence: TGTGCCAGCAGCTTAGGCATTGGGCGGGAGACCCAGTACTTC.

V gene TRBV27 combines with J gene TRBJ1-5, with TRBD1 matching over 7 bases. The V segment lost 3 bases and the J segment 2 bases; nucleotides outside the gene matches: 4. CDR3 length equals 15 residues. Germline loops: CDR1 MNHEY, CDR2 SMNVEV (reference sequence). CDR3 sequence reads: CASSFRTGGNQPQHF. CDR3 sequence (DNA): TGTGCCAGCAGTTTTAGAACAGGGGGCAATCAGCCCCAGCATTTT.

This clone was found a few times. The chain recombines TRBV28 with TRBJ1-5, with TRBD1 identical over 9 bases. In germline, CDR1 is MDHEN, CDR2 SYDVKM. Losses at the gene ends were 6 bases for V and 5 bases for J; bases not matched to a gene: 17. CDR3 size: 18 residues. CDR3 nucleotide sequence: TGTGCCAGCAGGGCCCTTGATCCCGGGACAGGGCTCGATCAGCCCCAGCATTTT. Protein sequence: CASRALDPGTGLDQPQHF. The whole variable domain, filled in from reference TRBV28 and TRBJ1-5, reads DVKVTQSSRYLVKRTGEKVFLECVQDMDHENMFWYRQDPGLGLRLIYFSYDVKMKEKGDIPEGYSVSREKKERFSLILESASTNQTSMYLCASRALDPGTGLDQPQHFGDGTRLSIL.

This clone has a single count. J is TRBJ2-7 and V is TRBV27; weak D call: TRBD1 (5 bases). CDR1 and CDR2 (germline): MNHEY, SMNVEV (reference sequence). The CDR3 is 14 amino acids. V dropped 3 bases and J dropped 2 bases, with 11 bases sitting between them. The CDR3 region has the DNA TGTGCCAGCAGTTTGTTCCAGGGTGCCTACGAGCAGTACTTC. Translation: CASSLFQGAYEQYF.

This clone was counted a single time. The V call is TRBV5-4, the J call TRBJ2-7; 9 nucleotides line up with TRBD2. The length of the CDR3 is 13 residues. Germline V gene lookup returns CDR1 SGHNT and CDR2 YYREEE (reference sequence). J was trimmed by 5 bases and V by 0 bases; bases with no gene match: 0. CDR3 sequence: CASSLGGRDEQYF. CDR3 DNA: TGTGCCAGCAGCTTGGGCGGGAGGGACGAGCAGTACTTC.

The CDR3 loop is CASSDGVPGGEYF. Written as DNA, the CDR3 is TGTGCCAGCAGCGACGGGGTCCCCGGGGGAGAGTACTTC. The chain has TRBV7-2 and TRBJ2-5; weak D call: TRBD2 (6 bases). The CDR3 totals 13 residues. CDR1 is SGHTA and CDR2 is FQGNSA in the germline V gene. V was shortened by 5 bases and J by 12 bases, with 19 bases between the two germline ends. The variable domain in full, completed from reference TRBV7-2 and TRBJ2-5, reads GAGVSQSPSNKVTEKGKDVELRCDPISGHTALYWYRQSLGQGLEFLIYFQGNSAPDKSGLPSDRFSAERTGGSVSTLTIQRTQQEDSAVYLCASSDGVPGGEYFGPGTRLLVL.

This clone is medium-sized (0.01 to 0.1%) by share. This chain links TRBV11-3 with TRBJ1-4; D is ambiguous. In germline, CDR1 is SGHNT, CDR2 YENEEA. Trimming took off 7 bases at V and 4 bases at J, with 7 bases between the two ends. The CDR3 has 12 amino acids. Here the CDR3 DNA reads TGTGCCAGCACCCCCTTTAATGAAAAACTGTTTTTT. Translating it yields CASTPFNEKLFF.

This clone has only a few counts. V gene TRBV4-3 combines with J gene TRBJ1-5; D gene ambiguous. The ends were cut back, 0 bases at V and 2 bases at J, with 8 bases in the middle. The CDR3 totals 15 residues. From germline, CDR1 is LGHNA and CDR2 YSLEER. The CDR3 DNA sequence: TGCGCCAGCAGCCAAGAACGTTACGGCAATCAGCCCCAGCATTTT. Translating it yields CASSQERYGNQPQHF.

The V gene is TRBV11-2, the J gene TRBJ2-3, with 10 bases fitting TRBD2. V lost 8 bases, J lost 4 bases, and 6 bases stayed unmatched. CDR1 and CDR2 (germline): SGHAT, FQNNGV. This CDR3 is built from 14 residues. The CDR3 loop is CASGSGRGADTQYF. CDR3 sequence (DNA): TGTGCCAGCGGGAGCGGGAGGGGGGCAGATACGCAGTATTTT.

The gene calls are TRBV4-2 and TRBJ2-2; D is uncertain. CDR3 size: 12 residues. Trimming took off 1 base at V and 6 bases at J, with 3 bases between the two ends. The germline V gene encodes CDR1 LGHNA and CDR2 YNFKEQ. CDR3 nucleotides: TGTGCCAGCAGCCAAGTATCCGGGGAGCTGTTTTTT. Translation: CASSQVSGELFF.

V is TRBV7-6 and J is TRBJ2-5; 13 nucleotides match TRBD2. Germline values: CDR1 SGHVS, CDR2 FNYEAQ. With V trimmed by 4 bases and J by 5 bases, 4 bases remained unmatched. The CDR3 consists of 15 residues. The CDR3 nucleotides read TGTGCCAGCAGCTGGACTAGCGGGAGAAGGGAGACCCAGTACTTC. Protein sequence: CASSWTSGRRETQYF.